These 20 T cell receptor beta chains were sequenced from one sample in a study of identical twins. One entry per CDR3 protein, called by TCRdb with MiXCR from the 5' RACE reads. The table shows 550,000 to 700,000 distinct CDR3 sequences, with approximately 9.6% occurring only once. These data are also associated with another study on yellow fever vaccine responses in identical twins.

Input material: PBMCs. Source of these receptors: a woman aged 18-29 years in good health.

This clonotype was seen ten or more times. The chain couples TRBV3-1 to TRBJ2-4; the D gene is possibly TRBD1 (5 bases). Deletions cut 4 bases from V and 0 bases from J, with 13 bases between. CDR1 LGHDT and CDR2 YNNKEL come from the germline V gene (reference sequence). The CDR3 spans 16 residues. CDR3 DNA: TGTGCCAGCAGCCGCGACAGTTGGCTAGCCAAAAACATTCAGTACTTC. It yields the protein CASSRDSWLAKNIQYF.

This clonotype showed up just a few times. The chain recombines TRBV4-3 with TRBJ2-3, with 7 bases fitting TRBD1. The trim removed 1 base at V and 0 bases at J, leaving 10 bases unmatched. CDR1 is LGHNA and CDR2 is YSLEER in the germline V gene. The CDR3 is 18 residues long. The CDR3 nucleotides read TGCGCCAGCAGCCAAGGACAGGGTCGCTGGGGTAGCACAGATACGCAGTATTTT. Its translation is CASSQGQGRWGSTDTQYF.

This clonotype was seen ten or more times. The chain carries TRBV28 and TRBJ2-1; D not resolved. Trimming pared 2 bases from V and 7 bases from J, leaving 0 bases between. Germline loops: CDR1 MDHEN, CDR2 SYDVKM. The CDR3 covers 10 residues. The CDR3 region is CASSLNEQFF. The DNA for the CDR3 is TGTGCCAGCAGTTTAAATGAGCAGTTCTTC.

This clonotype showed up many times. The V call is TRBV4-3, the J call TRBJ2-1; 11 bases map to TRBD2. The CDR3 runs to 17 residues. The germline CDR1 and CDR2 sequences are LGHNA and YSLEER. Unmatched junction bases numbered 11, after V lost 5 bases and J lost 5 bases. In nucleotides, the CDR3 is TGCGCCAGCAGCTCCAAACTTACTAGCGGGAGAAACAATGAGCAGTTCTTC. Protein: CASSSKLTSGRNNEQFF.

V usage is TRBV12-3 or TRBV12-4 and J usage is TRBJ2-2; D perhaps matches TRBD1 (5 bases). V lost 7 bases and J lost 5, with 14 bases in between. The CDR3 has 14 amino acids. CDR3 sequence: CASNARTRTGELFF. For the CDR3, the DNA is TGTGCCAGCAACGCCAGGACAAGAACCGGGGAGCTGTTTTTT.

This clonotype turned up a few times. The V and J genes are TRBV6-2 or TRBV6-3 and TRBJ2-7; D call uncertain. CDR1 and CDR2 from the germline V gene are MNHEY and SVGEGT. The CDR3 spans 11 residues. The V end was cut by 11 bases, the J end by 9 bases, with 17 bases between. CDR3 nucleotide sequence: TGTGCCTGCGCGGATCTGGACCGGCAGTACTTC. Translating gives CACADLDRQYF.

CDR3 sequence (DNA): TGCGCCAGCAGCACGGGACTAGCGGGAGGTTCCACAGATACGCAGTATTTT. It encodes CASSTGLAGGSTDTQYF. The gene calls are TRBV5-1 and TRBJ2-3; 15 bases align to TRBD2. Losses at the gene ends were 4 bases for V and 2 bases for J; bases not matched to a gene: 5. The CDR3 runs 17 residues. The germline V gene encodes CDR1 SGHRS and CDR2 YFSETQ.

The table lists this clonotype with many counts. The rearrangement joins TRBV6-5 to TRBJ2-3; D is ambiguous. The ends were cut back, 1 base at V and 0 bases at J, with 8 bases in the middle. The CDR3 consists of 15 residues. The V gene's germline CDR1 is MNHEY and CDR2 SVGAGI. The CDR3 protein is CASSYLGSSTDTQYF. DNA for the CDR3: TGTGCCAGCAGTTACTTGGGCTCTAGCACAGATACGCAGTATTTT.

This clonotype was found a few times. The chain uses TRBV27 and TRBJ2-1; TRBD2 might be the D (5 bases). V lost 4 bases, J lost 0 bases, and 13 bases lay in between. Germline CDR1 MNHEY, CDR2 SMNVEV (reference sequence). There are 16 residues in the CDR3. The CDR3 loop is CASSSIFGNSYNEQFF. The CDR3 DNA follows: TGTGCCAGCAGTTCCATCTTCGGGAACTCCTACAATGAGCAGTTCTTC.

This clonotype has just a few counts. The J gene is TRBJ2-7, the V gene TRBV7-2; 10 positions agree with TRBD2. With V trimmed by 4 bases and J by 3 bases, 9 bases remained unmatched. This CDR3 is built from 16 residues. CDR1 and CDR2 (germline): SGHTA, FQGNSA. The CDR3 sequence is CASSSTQREGLYEQYF. The CDR3, as DNA: TGTGCCAGCAGCTCGACTCAGCGGGAGGGCCTCTACGAGCAGTACTTC.

This clonotype was detected many times. The V gene is TRBV7-2, the J gene TRBJ1-5, with no clear D. Germline V lookup: CDR1 SGHTA, CDR2 FQGNSA. This CDR3 spans 15 amino acids. With 1 base removed from V and 7 bases from J, the gap between germline ends came to 14 bases. The CDR3, as DNA: TGTGCCAGCAGCTTAGAGGACGGCGCAGGACAGCCCCAGCATTTT. This codes for CASSLEDGAGQPQHF.

This clonotype turned up a few times. DNA for the CDR3: TGTGCCAGCAGTTTACCGGGACTAGCGGGACCGCAGTACTTC. It is translated as CASSLPGLAGPQYF. The chain has TRBV27 and TRBJ2-7; 13 bases fit TRBD2. CDR1 and CDR2 (germline): MNHEY, SMNVEV (reference sequence). J lost 9 bases, V lost 2 bases, and 4 bases had no gene match. The CDR3 is made up of 14 amino acids.

This clonotype has ten or more counts. The chain joins TRBV7-9 to TRBJ1-2, with D uncertain. This CDR3 spans 15 amino acids. Germline assignment: CDR1 SEHNR and CDR2 FQNEAQ (reference sequence). Trimming took 5 bases from V and 3 from J, leaving 16 bases between them. The CDR3 coding sequence is TGTGCCAGCAGCCCCCCCGCGGCAGCTCACTATGGCTACACCTTC. It encodes CASSPPAAAHYGYTF.

This clonotype was recorded at least ten times. The V call is TRBV7-3, the J call TRBJ2-2; tentative D call: TRBD2 (5 bases). Germline V gene lookup returns CDR1 SGHTA and CDR2 FQGTGA. V lost 1 base to trimming and J lost 3 bases, with 15 bases between them. The CDR3 sequence is 17 residues long. CDR3 DNA sequence: TGTGCCAGCAGCTTAAAAACACGGACTCTGCACACCGGGGAGCTGTTTTTT. It is translated as CASSLKTRTLHTGELFF.

This clonotype was picked up many times. The chain has TRBV10-3 and TRBJ1-6; D possibly corresponds to TRBD1 (5 bases). This CDR3 contains 13 residues. V lost 2 bases and J 8 bases, leaving 7 bases between the germline ends. Germline V gene data show CDR1 as ENHRY and CDR2 as SYGVKD. CDR3 in DNA: TGTGCCATCAGTGAGCAACAGGATTCACCCCTCCACTTT. This sequence encodes CAISEQQDSPLHF.

This clonotype was recorded a few times. The rearrangement uses TRBV2 and TRBJ2-2, with D possibly matching TRBD2 (6 bases). The V gene's germline CDR1 is SNHLY and CDR2 FYNNEI. The CDR3 totals 16 residues. V was pared by 2 bases and J by 3 bases, with 13 bases between. The CDR3 is CASSEWAGLDTGELFF. The CDR3 nucleotides are TGTGCCAGCAGTGAATGGGCGGGGTTAGACACCGGGGAGCTGTTTTTT.

This clonotype came up many times. The chain recombines TRBV2 with TRBJ2-2, with 11 bases identical to TRBD1. In germline, CDR1 is SNHLY, CDR2 FYNNEI. This CDR3 region has 16 residues. V trimming: 3 bases; J trimming: 4 bases; junction bases outside the gene matches: 4. Here the CDR3 DNA reads TGTGCCAGCAGTGATCCGGGACAGGGGGTCACCGGGGAGCTGTTTTTT. Its translation is CASSDPGQGVTGELFF.

The chain links TRBV4-2 to TRBJ2-2; D may be TRBD2 (5 bases). V lost 1 base and J lost 1, with 16 bases in between. This CDR3 is built from 18 residues. CDR1 LGHNA and CDR2 YNFKEQ come from the germline V gene. CDR3 coding DNA: TGTGCCAGCAGCCAAGGAGGTTCGCTAGCCATGAACACCGGGGAGCTGTTTTTT. This sequence encodes CASSQGGSLAMNTGELFF.

The J gene is TRBJ1-6, the V gene TRBV10-3, with 11 bases aligning to TRBD1. The trim removed 5 bases at V and 10 bases at J, leaving 10 bases unmatched. The length of the CDR3 is 16 residues. From germline, CDR1 is ENHRY and CDR2 SYGVKD. Here the CDR3 reads CAISRTGGLGTSPLHF. DNA of the CDR3: TGTGCCATCAGTCGGACAGGGGGCCTCGGTACCTCACCCCTCCACTTT.

The V gene is TRBV19, the J gene TRBJ1-5; D uncertain. The germline V gene has CDR1 LNHDA and CDR2 SQIVND (reference sequence). The CDR3 spans 15 residues. Deletions cut 2 bases from V and 5 bases from J, with 13 bases between. The CDR3: CASSISGEPYQPQHF. The CDR3 DNA reads TGTGCCAGTAGTATAAGTGGAGAGCCTTATCAGCCCCAGCATTTT.